Presented here are 22 T cell receptor beta chains from one specimen sequenced in a study of patients and donors after allogeneic stem cell transplantation. TCRdb called the RT-PCR reads again in MiXCR, with one record for every CDR3 protein. Of 10,000 to 12,000 distinct CDR3 sequences listed, 20% to 25% were seen once; the top ten hold roughly 55%. The specimen was blood, either unsorted or a sorted T cell fraction (not recorded which). The receptors were sampled from a human donor who was either an allogeneic HSCT recipient or a stem cell or donor lymphocyte infusion donor (not recorded which). It is not recorded whose cells these are; they may come from a transplant donor.

Many counts were recorded for this clonotype. For the CDR3, the DNA is TGTGCCAGCAGTTACTCGGGGGGGAGTGAAAAACTGTTTTTT. This encodes CASSYSGGSEKLFF. This chain links TRBV6-6 with TRBJ1-4; a weak D match, TRBD1 (5 bases). CDR1 MNHNY and CDR2 SVGAGI come from the germline V gene (reference sequence). V lost 0 bases and J 7 bases, leaving 9 bases between the germline ends. The CDR3 has 14 amino acids.

This clonotype has a handful of counts. The chain uses TRBV6-5 and TRBJ1-5; D is unclear. This CDR3 has 17 amino acids. Germline-derived CDR1 and CDR2 are MNHEY and SVGAGI. Trimming stripped 1 base from V and 2 bases from J, with 15 bases between. The CDR3 spells CASSYLAPSRGNQPQHF. CDR3 DNA: TGTGCCAGCAGTTACTTGGCGCCTTCTAGGGGCAATCAGCCCCAGCATTTT.

This clonotype was seen ten or more times. V gene TRBV5-1 combines with J gene TRBJ1-5; D perhaps matches TRBD1 (5 bases). The CDR3 sequence is 15 residues long. Germline V CDR1 and CDR2: SGHRS, YFSETQ. V lost 4 bases and J 0 bases, leaving 11 bases between the germline ends. In nucleotides, the CDR3 is TGCGCCAGCAGCCTTTCAGGGATTAGCAATCAGCCCCAGCATTTT. Its translation is CASSLSGISNQPQHF.

This clonotype appeared once. This chain uses TRBV5-1 with TRBJ2-1; D ambiguous. Deletions cut 0 bases from V and 5 bases from J, with 6 bases between. Germline V lookup: CDR1 SGHRS, CDR2 YFSETQ. The CDR3 is made up of 13 amino acids. The CDR3 protein is CASSLGPNNEQFF. For the CDR3, the DNA is TGCGCCAGCAGCTTGGGTCCTAACAATGAGCAGTTCTTC.

This clonotype was detected a few times. This rearrangement joins TRBV7-2 to TRBJ1-1; possible D gene TRBD1, 5 bases. Germline V gives CDR1 SGHTA, CDR2 FQGNSA. This CDR3 is built from 13 residues. Between the trimmed V and J ends, which lost 5 bases and 1 base, there was a span of 8 bases. This CDR3 reads CASSRQRNTEAFF. Here the CDR3 DNA reads TGTGCCAGCAGCCGACAGAGGAACACTGAAGCTTTCTTT.

J is TRBJ1-4 and V is TRBV7-9; 10 nucleotides agree with TRBD1. J gave up 8 bases and V 5 bases, and 8 bases lay outside the gene matches. Germline values: CDR1 SEHNR, CDR2 FQNEAQ (reference sequence). This CDR3 has 15 amino acids. The CDR3 reads CASSPGQGLREKLFF. The DNA for the CDR3 is TGTGCCAGCAGCCCGGGACAGGGGTTACGGGAAAAACTGTTTTTT.

The rearrangement uses TRBV4-2 and TRBJ2-3, with D possibly matching TRBD1 (6 bases). There are 17 residues in the CDR3. V shed 1 base and J shed 4 bases, with 18 bases lying between them. Germline CDR1 reads LGHNA; CDR2 reads YNFKEQ. The CDR3 loop is CASSQAYRDDFADTQYF. The CDR3 nucleotides are TGTGCCAGCAGCCAAGCGTACAGGGACGATTTCGCAGATACGCAGTATTTT.

This sequence joins TRBV29-1 and TRBJ1-3; 10 bases match TRBD1. Germline V gene lookup returns CDR1 SQVTM and CDR2 ANQGSEA. This CDR3 has 15 amino acids. Losses at the gene ends were 7 bases for V and 0 bases for J; bases not matched to a gene: 6. The CDR3: CSAGQGGNSGNTIYF. CDR3 DNA: TGCAGCGCTGGACAGGGGGGGAACTCTGGAAACACCATATATTTT.

The CDR3 region is CASSPGHISEKLFF. CDR3 in DNA: TGTGCCAGCAGTCCGGGACATATTAGTGAAAAACTGTTTTTT. The chain carries TRBV12-3 or TRBV12-4 and TRBJ1-4, with D perhaps TRBD1 (6 bases). The length of the CDR3 is 14 residues. V lost 5 bases and J lost 7, with 14 bases in between.

The chain links TRBV2 to TRBJ2-7; tentative D call: TRBD2 (5 bases). Trimming cost V 6 bases and J 2 bases, with 11 bases left between them. The CDR3 sequence is 13 residues long. Germline CDR1 and CDR2: SNHLY and FYNNEI. Here the CDR3 reads CASRVDGTYEQYF. In DNA, the CDR3 is TGTGCCAGCAGGGTTGACGGGACCTACGAGCAGTACTTC. Full variable domain (outside the CDR3, taken from reference TRBV2 and TRBJ2-7): EPEVTQTPSHQVTQMGQEVILRCVPISNHLYFYWYRQILGQKVEFLVSFYNNEISEKSEIFDDQFSVERPDGSNFTLKIRSTKLEDSAMYFCASRVDGTYEQYFGPGTRLTVT.

In its sample, this clonotype was seen a few times. The gene calls are TRBV5-1 and TRBJ1-1, with 10 nucleotides matching TRBD1. Germline assignment: CDR1 SGHRS and CDR2 YFSETQ. The CDR3 consists of 15 residues. The V segment lost 4 bases and the J segment 2 bases; nucleotides outside the gene matches: 5. The CDR3 region is CASSHRDRGNTEAFF. The CDR3 region has the DNA TGCGCCAGCAGCCACCGGGACAGGGGTAACACTGAAGCTTTCTTT.

This clonotype was recorded at least ten times. CDR3 nucleotides: TGTGCCACCCGGGACAGGGAATTGCGTCTATATGGCTACACCTTC. Amino acid sequence: CATRDRELRLYGYTF. The chain carries TRBV6-5 and TRBJ1-2; 9 nucleotides agree with TRBD1. After removal of 10 bases from V and 5 bases from J, the junction contained 14 bases not matched to a gene. Per the germline V gene, CDR1 is MNHEY and CDR2 is SVGAGI. This CDR3 is 15 amino acids long.

This chain uses TRBV6-1 with TRBJ2-2; possible D gene TRBD1, 5 bases. This CDR3 has 14 residues. CDR1 MNHNS and CDR2 SASEGT come from the germline V gene. The V end lost 8 bases, the J end lost 3 bases, and 13 bases lay between the germline ends. In DNA form, the CDR3 reads TGTGCCAGCGTCACAGGCACCTACACCGGGGAGCTGTTTTTT. As protein: CASVTGTYTGELFF.

Ten or more counts support this clonotype. The rearrangement uses TRBV7-2 and TRBJ2-4; D may be TRBD1 (5 bases). V was shortened by 1 base and J by 8 bases, with 12 bases between the two germline ends. Germline CDR1 SGHTA, CDR2 FQGNSA. The CDR3 runs 14 residues. The CDR3 bases are TGTGCCAGCAGCTTAGACAGGTTCGGAGACATTCAGTACTTC. This codes for CASSLDRFGDIQYF.

This clonotype has just a few counts. The gene calls are TRBV6-5 and TRBJ1-3; no firm D call. Trimming removed 0 bases at V and 0 bases at J, with 15 bases between. The germline V gene has CDR1 MNHEY and CDR2 SVGAGI. This CDR3 contains 18 residues. As DNA, the CDR3 is TGTGCCAGCAGTTACTCGGGCGGACTCGGAGTCTCTGGAAACACCATATATTTT. Translating gives CASSYSGGLGVSGNTIYF.

The gene calls are TRBV30 and TRBJ2-5; D is unresolved. Germline CDR1 is GTSNPN and CDR2 is SVGIG (reference sequence). Deletions cut 0 bases from V and 2 bases from J, with 10 bases between. The CDR3 contains 14 residues. In nucleotides, the CDR3 is TGTGCCTGGAGTGTATTGGCTAGTCAAGAGACCCAGTACTTC. Translation gives CAWSVLASQETQYF.

In regard to this clonotype: Just one base apart from a much larger clone, this may be a read error. V is TRBV5-5 and J is TRBJ1-2; TRBD1 matches at 11 bases. V was clipped by 7 bases and J by 4 bases; unmatched bases: 15. This CDR3 comprises 17 residues. Germline V lookup: CDR1 SGHKS, CDR2 YYEKEE (reference sequence). The DNA for the CDR3 is TGTGCCAGCGGCCCCGCATCCCCTGGACAGGGGGCCTATGGCTACACCTTC. Its protein is CASGPASPGQGAYGYTF.

This clonotype was observed many times. The chain is built from TRBV10-3 and TRBJ1-1, with D perhaps TRBD1 (5 bases). CDR3 length: 13 residues. The V end was cut by 4 bases, the J end by 1 base, with 7 bases between. Germline-derived CDR1 and CDR2 are ENHRY and SYGVKD. This CDR3 reads CAISVQGNTEAFF. CDR3 bases: TGTGCCATCAGTGTCCAGGGGAACACTGAAGCTTTCTTT.

This clonotype was counted many times. This chain joins TRBV4-1 and TRBJ2-5; no reliable D call. Germline V CDR1 and CDR2: MGHRA, YSYEKL. The CDR3 is 15 residues long. Trimming removed 3 bases from V and 5 bases from J, with 16 bases in between. The CDR3 protein is CASSHEASPRETQYF. Here the CDR3 DNA reads TGCGCCAGCAGCCATGAGGCATCTCCACGGGAGACCCAGTACTTC.

In its sample, this clonotype was seen a few times. The rearrangement joins TRBV5-6 to TRBJ2-2; D not resolved. Germline assignment: CDR1 SGHDT and CDR2 YYEEEE. V was trimmed by 0 bases and J by 4 bases, leaving 4 bases between them. The CDR3 sequence is 13 residues long. CDR3 amino acids: CASSLVPTGELFF. CDR3 sequence (DNA): TGTGCCAGCAGCTTGGTACCCACCGGGGAGCTGTTTTTT.

This clonotype has only a few counts. The chain combines TRBV24-1 with TRBJ1-1, with unresolved D. The germline gives CDR1 KGHDR, CDR2 SFDVKD. V dropped 8 bases and J dropped 3 bases, with 12 bases sitting between them. The CDR3 totals 13 residues. CDR3 amino acids: CATTRTTDTEAFF. The DNA for the CDR3 is TGTGCCACCACCCGGACGACGGACACTGAAGCTTTCTTT.

This clonotype has a count of ten or more. The chain has TRBV5-1 and TRBJ1-5; D ambiguous. The length of the CDR3 is 17 residues. Trimming cost V 10 bases and J 6 bases, with 29 bases left between them. Germline V gives CDR1 SGHRS, CDR2 YFSETQ. The CDR3 loop is CASWELVRSRQTQPQHF. The CDR3 nucleotides are TGCGCCTCTTGGGAGCTCGTTAGGAGCCGCCAGACTCAGCCCCAGCATTTT.